One sample yielded the 17 T cell receptor beta chains listed below, sequenced in a study of cytomegalovirus exposure and HLA in healthy donors. Amplification used 60 Vbeta primers and 13 Jbeta primers. Assay: immunoSEQ multiplex PCR; the TCRdb copy retains only in-frame clones and omits some. The table includes 55,000 to 85,000 clones, around 86% detected once. Specimen: PBMCs. These receptors all come from a woman aged 25 to 39 in good health and CMV-seronegative.

This clone was picked up one time. The chain uses TRBV30 and TRBJ2-2, with 10 bases aligning to TRBD2. The CDR3 has 15 amino acids. The V gene end was trimmed by 3 bases and the J gene end by 4 bases; junction bases not matched to a gene: 5. CDR1 and CDR2 (germline): GTSNPN, SVGIG (reference sequence). In nucleotides, the CDR3 is TGTGCCTGGAGCGGTCTAGCGGGAGTCACCGGGGAGCTGTTTTTT. This sequence encodes CAWSGLAGVTGELFF.

The chain carries TRBV6-1 and TRBJ2-7; 13 bases map to TRBD2. The CDR3 runs to 15 residues. The trim removed 4 bases at V and 5 bases at J, leaving 5 bases unmatched. Germline V gene sequence: CDR1 MNHNS, CDR2 SASEGT. Written as DNA, the CDR3 is TGTGCCAGCAGTGTTTGGACTAGCGGGAGTGACGAGCAGTACTTC. It yields the protein CASSVWTSGSDEQYF.

This chain uses TRBV7-9 with TRBJ2-5; TRBD2 aligns across 8 bases. This CDR3 region has 13 residues. Germline CDR1 and CDR2: SEHNR and FQNEAQ (reference sequence). After removal of 5 bases from V and 11 bases from J, the junction contained 10 bases not matched to a gene. The CDR3 DNA is TGTGCCAGCAGCCCGCGGGGGGTTGGGGAGCAGTACTTC. Its translation is CASSPRGVGEQYF.

The CDR3 DNA is TGTGCCAGCAGCCTATCCCGGGACAGGGGCAATCAGCCCCAGCATTTT. It specifies CASSLSRDRGNQPQHF. V usage is TRBV28 and J usage is TRBJ1-5; 9 nucleotides align to TRBD1. Trimming took 6 bases from V and 2 from J; bases not matched to a gene: 8. Looked up from germline, CDR1 is MDHEN and CDR2 is SYDVKM. The CDR3 runs 16 residues. Drawing the rest from reference TRBV28 and TRBJ1-5, the complete variable domain is DVKVTQSSRYLVKRTGEKVFLECVQDMDHENMFWYRQDPGLGLRLIYFSYDVKMKEKGDIPEGYSVSREKKERFSLILESASTNQTSMYLCASSLSRDRGNQPQHFGDGTRLSIL.

V is TRBV20-1 and J is TRBJ2-7; D unresolved. CDR1 and CDR2 (germline): DFQATT, SNEGSKA (reference sequence). This CDR3 is built from 11 residues. Trimming stripped 4 bases from V and 6 bases from J, with 10 bases between. The chain's CDR3 is CSAILRSEQYF. The CDR3, as DNA: TGCAGTGCTATCTTAAGGAGCGAGCAGTACTTC.

The V call is TRBV6-1, the J call TRBJ2-2; D unclear. The germline gives CDR1 MNHNS, CDR2 SASEGT. This CDR3 region has 13 residues. Between the trimmed V and J ends, which lost 4 bases and 3 bases, there was a span of 6 bases. Here the CDR3 DNA reads TGTGCCAGCAGTGGCTATCACACCGGGGAGCTGTTTTTT. Amino acid sequence: CASSGYHTGELFF.

This chain links TRBV30 with TRBJ2-3, with TRBD1 matching over 8 bases. V trimming: 4 bases; J trimming: 3 bases; junction bases outside the gene matches: 12. Per germline, CDR1 GTSNPN and CDR2 SVGIG (reference sequence). The CDR3 spans 16 residues. CDR3 in DNA: TGTGCCTGGACCCAGGGACAGGTTGGGGGTACAGATACGCAGTATTTT. Translated, it gives CAWTQGQVGGTDTQYF.

The rearrangement joins TRBV18 to TRBJ1-4, with D possibly matching TRBD1 (6 bases). The V gene's germline CDR1 is KGHSH and CDR2 LQKENI. The V end was cut by 4 bases, the J end by 3 bases, with 12 bases between. The CDR3 extends over 15 amino acids. CDR3 coding DNA: TGTGCCAGCTCACAATTGGACAGCCCTAATGAAAAACTGTTTTTT. It translates to CASSQLDSPNEKLFF.

The chain employs TRBV18 and TRBJ2-2, with D possibly matching TRBD2 (6 bases). The CDR3 consists of 15 residues. V was pared by 3 bases and J by 1 base, with 9 bases between. The germline CDR1 and CDR2 sequences are KGHSH and LQKENI. CDR3 region: CASSPARENTGELFF. The CDR3 DNA reads as TGTGCCAGCTCACCTGCGCGGGAGAACACCGGGGAGCTGTTTTTT.

The chain carries TRBV6-1 and TRBJ2-7; TRBD1 matches at 9 bases. Germline trimming cut 8 bases from V and 1 base from J; bases unmatched to any gene: 6. The germline V gene encodes CDR1 MNHNS and CDR2 SASEGT. There are 14 residues in the CDR3. CDR3 sequence: CASLGQGPSYEQYF. As DNA, the CDR3 is TGTGCCAGCCTGGGACAGGGCCCATCCTACGAGCAGTACTTC.

The genes are TRBV11-2 and TRBJ1-1; 8 nucleotides agree with TRBD1. Germline values: CDR1 SGHAT, CDR2 FQNNGV. Germline trimming cut 5 bases from V and 1 base from J; bases unmatched to any gene: 6. CDR3 length: 15 residues. CDR3 coding DNA: TGTGCCAGCAGCCAACGACAGGGGCAGAACACTGAAGCTTTCTTT. The encoded protein is CASSQRQGQNTEAFF.

V is TRBV4-2 and J is TRBJ2-1; 12 positions agree with TRBD2. This CDR3 is 16 amino acids long. Looked up from germline, CDR1 is LGHNA and CDR2 is YNFKEQ. V shed 4 bases and J 7 bases; nucleotides not matched to a gene: 8. CDR3 DNA: TGTGCCAGCAGCCCGGTCCTAGCGGGAGGGCAAAATGAGCAGTTCTTC. This gives the protein CASSPVLAGGQNEQFF.

The genes are TRBV7-3 and TRBJ2-2, with D possibly matching TRBD2 (6 bases). Trimming left V 1 base short and J 3 bases short, with 18 bases between. This CDR3 has 18 residues. CDR1 is SGHTA, CDR2 FQGTGA, per germline. The CDR3 DNA follows: TGTGCCAGCAGCTTAAAGGGGCCGGGACTCCCTTACACCGGGGAGCTGTTTTTT. Translated, it gives CASSLKGPGLPYTGELFF.

The rearrangement links TRBV6-5 to TRBJ2-5, with no clear D. Trimming removed 2 bases from V and 6 bases from J, with 13 bases in between. The germline V gene has CDR1 MNHEY and CDR2 SVGAGI. This CDR3 contains 14 residues. The CDR3 nucleotides are TGTGCCAGCAGTTACGGAGCCACCCACCAGACCCAGTACTTC. Translation gives CASSYGATHQTQYF.

This chain uses TRBV6-5 with TRBJ2-7, with 9 bases aligning to TRBD1. Trimming removed 6 bases from V and 4 bases from J; junction bases left unmatched: 7. The CDR3 has 14 amino acids. Germline V lookup: CDR1 MNHEY, CDR2 SVGAGI. This CDR3 reads CASRRDRVNYEQYF. For the CDR3, the DNA is TGTGCCAGCAGACGGGACAGGGTGAATTACGAGCAGTACTTC.

This clone was observed a single time. The chain employs TRBV7-6 and TRBJ2-7, with D perhaps TRBD1 (6 bases). This CDR3 has 16 residues. The germline V and J ends were trimmed by 1 base and 2 bases, with 15 bases remaining between them. Per germline, CDR1 SGHVS and CDR2 FNYEAQ. DNA for the CDR3: TGTGCCAGCAGCTTAGGGGGACACTACAACACCTACGAGCAGTACTTC. Translated, it gives CASSLGGHYNTYEQYF.

The V gene is TRBV14, the J gene TRBJ2-5, with 8 positions matching TRBD2. CDR1 SGHDN and CDR2 FVKESK come from the germline V gene. This CDR3 region has 19 residues. V lost 0 bases, J lost 3 bases, and 15 bases stayed unmatched. This chain's CDR3 is CASSQDTGRAVWEEETQYF. Here the CDR3 DNA reads TGTGCCAGCAGCCAAGATACCGGGAGGGCCGTCTGGGAGGAAGAGACCCAGTACTTC. The entire variable domain, with the rest obtained from reference TRBV14 and TRBJ2-5, is as follows: EAGVTQFPSHSVIEKGQTVTLRCDPISGHDNLYWYRRVMGKEIKFLLHFVKESKQDESGMPNNRFLAERTGGTYSTLKVQPAELEDSGVYFCASSQDTGRAVWEEETQYFGPGTRLLVL.